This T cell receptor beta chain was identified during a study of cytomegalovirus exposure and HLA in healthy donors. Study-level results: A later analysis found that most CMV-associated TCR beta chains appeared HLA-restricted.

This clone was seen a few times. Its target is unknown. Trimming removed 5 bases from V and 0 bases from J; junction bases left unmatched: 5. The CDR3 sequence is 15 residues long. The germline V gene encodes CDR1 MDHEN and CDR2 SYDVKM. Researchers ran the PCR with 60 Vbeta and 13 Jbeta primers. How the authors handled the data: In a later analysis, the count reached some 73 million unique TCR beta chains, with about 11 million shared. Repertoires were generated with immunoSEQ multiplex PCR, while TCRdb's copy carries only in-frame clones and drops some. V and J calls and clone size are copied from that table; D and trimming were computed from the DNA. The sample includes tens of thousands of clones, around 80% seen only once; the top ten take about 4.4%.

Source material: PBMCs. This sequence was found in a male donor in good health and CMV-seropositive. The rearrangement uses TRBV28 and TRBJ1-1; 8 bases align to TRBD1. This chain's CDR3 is CASSIETGVNTEAFF. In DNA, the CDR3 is TGTGCCAGCAGTATAGAGACAGGGGTGAACACTGAAGCTTTCTTT.